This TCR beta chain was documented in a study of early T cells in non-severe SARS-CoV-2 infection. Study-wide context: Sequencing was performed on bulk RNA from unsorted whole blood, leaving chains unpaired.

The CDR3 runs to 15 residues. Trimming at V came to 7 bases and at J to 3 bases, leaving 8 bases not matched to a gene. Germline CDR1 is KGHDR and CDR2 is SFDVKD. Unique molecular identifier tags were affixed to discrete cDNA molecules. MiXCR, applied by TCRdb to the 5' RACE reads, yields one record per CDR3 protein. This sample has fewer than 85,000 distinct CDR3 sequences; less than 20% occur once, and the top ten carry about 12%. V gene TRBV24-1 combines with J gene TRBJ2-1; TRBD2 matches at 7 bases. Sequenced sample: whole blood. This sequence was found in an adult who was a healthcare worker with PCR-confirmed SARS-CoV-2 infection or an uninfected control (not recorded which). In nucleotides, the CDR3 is TGTGCCACCAGGAGGGAGGGGTCTGGCTACAATGAGCAGTTCTTC. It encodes CATRREGSGYNEQFF.